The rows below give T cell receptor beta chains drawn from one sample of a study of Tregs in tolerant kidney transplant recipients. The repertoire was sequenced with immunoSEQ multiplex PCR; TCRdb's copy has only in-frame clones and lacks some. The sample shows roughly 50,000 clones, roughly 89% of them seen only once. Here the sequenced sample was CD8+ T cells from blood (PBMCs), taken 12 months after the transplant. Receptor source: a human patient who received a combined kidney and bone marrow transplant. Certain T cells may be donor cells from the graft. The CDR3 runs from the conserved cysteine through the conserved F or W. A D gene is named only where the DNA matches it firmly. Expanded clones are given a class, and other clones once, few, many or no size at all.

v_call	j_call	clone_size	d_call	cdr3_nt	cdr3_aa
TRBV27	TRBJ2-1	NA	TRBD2	TGTGCCAGCACCTACTTTAACAAGCGGGAGAGGATCAATGAGCAGTTCTTC	CASTYFNKRERINEQFF
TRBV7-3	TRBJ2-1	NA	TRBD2	TGTGCCAGCAGCCTAACTGCCGGACTAGCGGGGGCGGGGAATGAGCAGTTCTTC	CASSLTAGLAGAGNEQFF
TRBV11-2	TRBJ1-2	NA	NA	TGTGCCAGCTCAGACAATAACTATGGCTACACCTTC	CASSDNNYGYTF
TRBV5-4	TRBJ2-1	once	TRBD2	TGTGCCAGCAGCTTGGTTGTACTAGCGGGAGGGTACAATGAGCAGTTCTTC	CASSLVVLAGGYNEQFF
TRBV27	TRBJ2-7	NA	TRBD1	TGTGCCAGCAGTGCCGGGACAGGGGGTTACGAGCAGTACTTC	CASSAGTGGYEQYF
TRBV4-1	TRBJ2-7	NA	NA	TGCGCCAGCAGGCAAGTAGGGGCACGGGAGCAGTACTTC	CASRQVGAREQYF
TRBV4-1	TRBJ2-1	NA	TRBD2	TGCGCCAGCAGCCTCCGACTAGCGGGGGACAGGGCCTACAATGAGCAGTTCTTC	CASSLRLAGDRAYNEQFF
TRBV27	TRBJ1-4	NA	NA	TGTGCCAGCAGTTTACCTTGGGCCAGAGGGAATGAAAAACTGTTTTTT	CASSLPWARGNEKLFF
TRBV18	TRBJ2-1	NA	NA	TGTGCCAGCTCAAGGACATACAATGAGCAGTTCTTC	CASSRTYNEQFF
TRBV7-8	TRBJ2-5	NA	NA	TGTGCCAGCAGCCCGAGTAACCAAGAGACCCAGTACTTC	CASSPSNQETQYF
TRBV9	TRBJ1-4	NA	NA	TGTGCCAGCAGCGTAGGGGTGCTAGCTAATGAAAAACTGTTTTTT	CASSVGVLANEKLFF
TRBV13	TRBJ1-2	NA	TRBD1	TGTGCCAGCAGCACCGGACAGGGCTATGGCTACACCTTC	CASSTGQGYGYTF
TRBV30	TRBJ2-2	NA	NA	TGTGCCTGGCTCAAATCGGGGATCGGGGAGCTGTTTTTT	CAWLKSGIGELFF
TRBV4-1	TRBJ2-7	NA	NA	TGCGCCAGCAGCCAAGGGGGGACTGCCACCTACGAGCAGTACTTC	CASSQGGTATYEQYF
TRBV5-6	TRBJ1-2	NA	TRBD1	TGTGCCAGCAGCGACGGACAGGCTGGCTATGGCTACACCTTC	CASSDGQAGYGYTF
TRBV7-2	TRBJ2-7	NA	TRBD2	TGTGCCAGCAGCTTAGGGGGGGAGGGAGTGCAGTACTTC	CASSLGGEGVQYF
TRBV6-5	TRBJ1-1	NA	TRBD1	TGTGCCAGCAGTTACGTCGAGGGGGCTAACACTGAAGCTTTCTTT	CASSYVEGANTEAFF
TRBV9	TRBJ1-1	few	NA	TGTGCCAGCAGTACCGGGACTGAAGCTTTCTTT	CASSTGTEAFF
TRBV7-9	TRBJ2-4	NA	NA	TGTGCCAGCAGCTTCAGGGACAAAAACATTCAGTACTTC	CASSFRDKNIQYF
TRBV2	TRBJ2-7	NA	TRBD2	TGTGCCAGCAGTGACGCGGGGGAAAGCTCCTACGAGCAGTACTTC	CASSDAGESSYEQYF
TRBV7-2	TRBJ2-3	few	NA	TGTGCCAGCAGCCAAAGCTGGGATACGCAGTATTTT	CASSQSWDTQYF
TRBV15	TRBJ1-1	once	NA	TGTGCCACCAGCAGGACGGCAGGGAAGAACACTGAAGCTTTCTTT	CATSRTAGKNTEAFF
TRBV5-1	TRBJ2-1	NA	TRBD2	TGCGCCAGCAGCTCGCTTCCCCGACTAGCGGGGGGGCGGGTTGAGGGAAATGAGCAGTTCTTC	CASSSLPRLAGGRVEGNEQFF
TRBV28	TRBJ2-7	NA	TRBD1	TGTGCCAGCAGCTCGACAGGGTCCGAGCAGTACTTC	CASSSTGSEQYF
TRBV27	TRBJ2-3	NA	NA	TGTGCCAGCAGTAAACTAGCTGATACGCAGTATTTT	CASSKLADTQYF
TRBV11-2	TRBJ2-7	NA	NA	TGTGCCAGCAGCTTCGAGGGCTACGAGCAGTACTTC	CASSFEGYEQYF
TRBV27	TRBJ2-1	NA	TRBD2	TGTGCCAGCCGATTAGCGGGAGGTCCATACAATGAGCAGTTCTTC	CASRLAGGPYNEQFF
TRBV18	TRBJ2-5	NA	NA	TGTGCCAGCTCACCCCGGGACAACCGAGAGACCCAGTACTTC	CASSPRDNRETQYF
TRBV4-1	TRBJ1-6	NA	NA	TGCGCCAGCGGCCAAGAGAGTGGGGGGGTAACCTATAATTCACCCCTCCACTTT	CASGQESGGVTYNSPLHF
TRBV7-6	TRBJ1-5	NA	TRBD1	TGTGCCAGCAGCTTAGGGACAGGGGTCAATCAGCCCCAGCATTTT	CASSLGTGVNQPQHF
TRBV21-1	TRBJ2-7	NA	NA	TGTGCCAGCAGCAAAAGGAGCTCCCAGCGGGAGTCTGACGAGCAGTACTTC	CASSKRSSQRESDEQYF
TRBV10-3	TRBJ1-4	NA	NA	TGTGCCATCAGTGTAAGTAGTAGCAGGGTATTGGGCGAAAAACTGTTTTTT	CAISVSSSRVLGEKLFF
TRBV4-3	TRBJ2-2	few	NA	TGCGCCAGCAGCCAAGTCGAGCAGGACACCGGGGAGCTGTTTTTT	CASSQVEQDTGELFF
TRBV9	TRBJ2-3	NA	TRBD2	TGTGCCAGCAGCTCCCCCCTACGGGGGGGACCCCCCCATACGCAGTATTTT	CASSSPLRGGPPHTQYF
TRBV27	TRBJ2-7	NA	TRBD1	TGTGCCACCAGAGACAGGGCCCCCTACGAGCAGTACTTC	CATRDRAPYEQYF
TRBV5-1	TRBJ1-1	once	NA	TGCGCCAGCAGCTTCCTAGGGGGGAACACTGAAGCTTTCTTT	CASSFLGGNTEAFF
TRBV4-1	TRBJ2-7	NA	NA	TGCGCCAGCAGCCAAGCGCAGGACGAGCAGTACTTC	CASSQAQDEQYF
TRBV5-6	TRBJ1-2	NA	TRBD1	TGTGCCAGCAGCCTCTGGACAGGGGACGGCTACACCTTC	CASSLWTGDGYTF
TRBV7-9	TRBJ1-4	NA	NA	TGTGCCAGCAGCAGCGTTCCGGCAGATATTAATGAAAAACTGTTTTTT	CASSSVPADINEKLFF
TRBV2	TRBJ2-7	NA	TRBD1	TGTGCCAGCACCCGGGGACAGGGGGCTTACGAGCAGTACTTC	CASTRGQGAYEQYF
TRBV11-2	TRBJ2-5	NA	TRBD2	TGTGCCAGCAGGCAACTTGCTAGCGGGGGGGTGTATGGGGAGACCCAGTACTTC	CASRQLASGGVYGETQYF
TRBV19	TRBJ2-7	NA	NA	TGTGCCAGTAGTATGGGCCAATCGGGAGCCTACGAGCAGTACTTC	CASSMGQSGAYEQYF
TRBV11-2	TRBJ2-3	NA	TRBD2	TGTGCCAGCAGCTCAAGGAGGGGACTAGCGGGGAAAGGCACAGATACGCAGTATTTT	CASSSRRGLAGKGTDTQYF
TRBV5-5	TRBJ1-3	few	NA	TGTGCCAGCAGCTTTTGGGGAGCCGGAAACACCATATATTTT	CASSFWGAGNTIYF
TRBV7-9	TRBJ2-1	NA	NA	TGTGCCAGCAGCTTAGAAGGGGGGGCCCCCAATGAGCAGTTCTTC	CASSLEGGAPNEQFF
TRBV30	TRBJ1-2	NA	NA	TGTGCCTGGAGTGTACGACGGGGGGTGGATGGCTACACCTTC	CAWSVRRGVDGYTF